This T cell receptor beta chain came from a study of OX40 agonist ivuxolimab in advanced cancers. About the study as a whole: Ivuxolimab was a fully human IgG2 agonistic monoclonal antibody targeting the costimulatory receptor OX40 (CD134). Intravenous ivuxolimab was administered to patients every 2 weeks at six dose levels: 0.01, 0.1, 0.3, 1.5, 3 and 10 mg/kg. Of the roughly 51 dose-escalation patients, hepatocellular carcinoma was present in about 19, melanoma in some 15, renal cell carcinoma in 9 and head and neck cancer in 9. The dose-escalation cohort was roughly 83% male with a mean age of around 64 years, ranging from 23 to 79. Patients were allowed to have had prior anti-PD-1, anti-PD-L1 or anti-CTLA-4 therapy, and around 41% of the dose-escalation patients had previously received checkpoint inhibitors. Partial responses occurred in three dose-escalation patients: two with cutaneous melanoma and one with hepatocellular carcinoma. Peripheral TCRbeta sequencing was intended to test whether TCR sequence diversity was altered and clonal T-cell expansion was caused by ivuxolimab. The paper describes the monotherapy dose-escalation part (N of about 54 patients) of the phase I trial of ivuxolimab. The paper as a whole reports these results and caveats: At doses of 0.1 to 3.0 mg/kg, clonal expansion of both CD4+ and CD8+ T cells in blood was seen between baseline and week 6. Low levels of normalized T-cell clonal expansion were also seen in some patients who did not respond. On average, CD8+ T cells showed more expanded clones than CD4+ T cells after ivuxolimab. The antigen specificity of the clonally expanded peripheral T cells was not determined. In partial responders in the 0.1-3.0 mg/kg groups, normalized peripheral clonal expansion was found to be among the lowest, especially among CD8+ T cells.

The trial excluded patients who had a history of autoimmune disease or who were on systemic immunosuppression. Peripheral blood for TCR sequencing was drawn from every dose cohort at baseline, at cycle 4 day 1 and at cycle 7 day 1. Samples were obtained from an open-label, multicenter, first-in-human phase I dose-escalation trial of ivuxolimab. The trial enrolled adults with locally advanced or metastatic head and neck squamous cell, hepatocellular, melanoma or renal cell carcinoma. Before TCR sequencing, CD4+ T cells and CD8+ T cells were sorted from peripheral blood as separate populations. Trimming removed 5 bases from V and 1 base from J, leaving 5 bases between the germline ends. The germline V gene encodes CDR1 SGHAT and CDR2 FQNNGV. The cysteine opens and the phenylalanine closes a CDR3 of 12 amino acids. CDR3 DNA only is kept here, 36 bases in frame from base 1. As concerns this clone: Its antigen remains undetermined. It has no much larger one-base neighbor in the sample; base qualities were not kept.

Genomic DNA was isolated from the sorted cells so that the TCRbeta CDR3 region could be sequenced. The immunoSEQ Assay was used to sequence the TCRbeta CDR3 regions. TCRdb limited this immuneACCESS table to in-frame rearrangements with V and J called. A share of clones is missing; checked studies link under half to unresolved V genes, and the rest is unexplained. This sample has under 20,000 clones in its table, and 70% to 90% of those were observed once. Together, the top ten hold 62% of the sample. Here the chain combines TRBV11-2 and TRBJ1-1; no D gene can be assigned with confidence. The TCR was taken from an adult with an advanced solid tumor such as melanoma, head and neck, liver or kidney cancer. The sample was CD4+ or CD8+ T cells sorted from blood, taken in a trial of the OX40 agonist ivuxolimab. The nucleotides are TGTGCCAGCAGCCAATGGAACACTGAAGCTTTCTTT. Its protein product is CASSQWNTEAFF.